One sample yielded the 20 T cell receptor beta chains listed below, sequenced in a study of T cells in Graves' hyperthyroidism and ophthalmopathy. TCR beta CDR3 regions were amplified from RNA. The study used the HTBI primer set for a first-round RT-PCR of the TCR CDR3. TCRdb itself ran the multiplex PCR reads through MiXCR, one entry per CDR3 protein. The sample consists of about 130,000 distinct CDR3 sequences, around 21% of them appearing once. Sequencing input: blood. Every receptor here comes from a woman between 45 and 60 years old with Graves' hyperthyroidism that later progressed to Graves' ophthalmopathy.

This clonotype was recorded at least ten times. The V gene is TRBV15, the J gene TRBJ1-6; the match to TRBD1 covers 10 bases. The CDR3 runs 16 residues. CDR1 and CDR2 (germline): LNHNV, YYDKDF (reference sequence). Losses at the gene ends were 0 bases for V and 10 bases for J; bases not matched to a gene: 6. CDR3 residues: CATSRDQDRGRSPLHF. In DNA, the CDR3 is TGTGCCACCAGCAGAGATCAAGACAGGGGGCGATCACCCCTCCACTTT.

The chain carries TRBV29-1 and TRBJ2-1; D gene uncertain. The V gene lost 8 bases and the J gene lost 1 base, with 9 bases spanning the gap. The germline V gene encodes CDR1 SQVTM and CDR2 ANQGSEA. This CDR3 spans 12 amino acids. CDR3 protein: CSCRPSYNEQFF. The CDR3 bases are TGCAGCTGTAGACCTTCCTACAATGAGCAGTTCTTC.

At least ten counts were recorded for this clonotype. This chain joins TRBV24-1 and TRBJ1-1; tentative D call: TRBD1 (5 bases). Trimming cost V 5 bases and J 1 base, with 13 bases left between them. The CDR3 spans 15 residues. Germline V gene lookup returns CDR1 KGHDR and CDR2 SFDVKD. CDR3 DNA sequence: TGTGCCACCAGTGGGCGATATGACAGGAACACTGAAGCTTTCTTT. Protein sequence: CATSGRYDRNTEAFF.

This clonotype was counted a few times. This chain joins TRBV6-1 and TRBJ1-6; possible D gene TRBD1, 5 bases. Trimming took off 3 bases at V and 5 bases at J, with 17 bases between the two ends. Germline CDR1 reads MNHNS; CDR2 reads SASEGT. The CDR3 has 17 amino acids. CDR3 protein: CASSDSSKGANNSPLHF. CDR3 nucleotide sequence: TGTGCCAGCAGTGATTCATCTAAAGGGGCTAATAATTCACCCCTCCACTTT.

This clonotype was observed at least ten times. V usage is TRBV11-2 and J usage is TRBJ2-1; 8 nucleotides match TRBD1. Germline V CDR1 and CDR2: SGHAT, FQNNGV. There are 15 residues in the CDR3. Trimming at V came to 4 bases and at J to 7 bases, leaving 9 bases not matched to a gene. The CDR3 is CASSSPWDRLNEQFF. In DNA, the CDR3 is TGTGCCAGCAGCTCCCCATGGGACAGGTTGAATGAGCAGTTCTTC.

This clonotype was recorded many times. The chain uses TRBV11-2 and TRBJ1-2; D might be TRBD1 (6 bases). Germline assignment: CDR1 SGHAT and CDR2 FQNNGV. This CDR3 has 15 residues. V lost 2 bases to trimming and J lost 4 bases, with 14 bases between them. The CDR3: CASSLRQGSPYGYTF. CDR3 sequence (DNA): TGTGCCAGCAGCTTACGGCAGGGGAGCCCCTATGGCTACACCTTC.

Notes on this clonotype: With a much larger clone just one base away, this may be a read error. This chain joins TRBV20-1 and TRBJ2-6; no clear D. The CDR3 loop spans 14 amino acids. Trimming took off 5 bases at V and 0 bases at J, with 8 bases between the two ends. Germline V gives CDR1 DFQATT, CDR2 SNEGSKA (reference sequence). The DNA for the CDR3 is TGCAGTGCTTTACACAACTCTGGGGCCAACGTCCTGACTTTC. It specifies CSALHNSGANVLTF.

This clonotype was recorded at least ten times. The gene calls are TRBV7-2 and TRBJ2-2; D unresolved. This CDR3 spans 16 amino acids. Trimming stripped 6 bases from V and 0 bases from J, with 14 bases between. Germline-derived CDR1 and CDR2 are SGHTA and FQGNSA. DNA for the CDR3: TGTGCCAGCAGTGTTAGCCCCCTGACGAACACCGGGGAGCTGTTTTTT. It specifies CASSVSPLTNTGELFF.

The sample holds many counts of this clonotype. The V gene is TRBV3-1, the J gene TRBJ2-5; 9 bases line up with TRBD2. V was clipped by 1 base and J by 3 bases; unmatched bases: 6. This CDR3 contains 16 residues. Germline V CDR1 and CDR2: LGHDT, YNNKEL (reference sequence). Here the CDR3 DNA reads TGTGCCAGCAGCCAAGGAATCGTAGCGGGAGAAGAGACCCAGTACTTC. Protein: CASSQGIVAGEETQYF.

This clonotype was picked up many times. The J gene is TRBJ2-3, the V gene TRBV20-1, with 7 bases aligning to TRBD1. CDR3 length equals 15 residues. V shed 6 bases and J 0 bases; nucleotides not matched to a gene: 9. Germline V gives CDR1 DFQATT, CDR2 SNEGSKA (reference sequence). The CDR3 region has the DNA TGCAGTGCCTCCAAACAGGGGTCCAGCACAGATACGCAGTATTTT. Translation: CSASKQGSSTDTQYF.

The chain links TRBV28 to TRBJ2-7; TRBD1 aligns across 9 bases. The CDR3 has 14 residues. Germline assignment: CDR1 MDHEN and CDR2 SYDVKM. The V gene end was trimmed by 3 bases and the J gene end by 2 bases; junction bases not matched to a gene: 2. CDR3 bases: TGTGCCAGCAGTTTGCACAGGGGGCCCTACGAGCAGTACTTC. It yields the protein CASSLHRGPYEQYF.

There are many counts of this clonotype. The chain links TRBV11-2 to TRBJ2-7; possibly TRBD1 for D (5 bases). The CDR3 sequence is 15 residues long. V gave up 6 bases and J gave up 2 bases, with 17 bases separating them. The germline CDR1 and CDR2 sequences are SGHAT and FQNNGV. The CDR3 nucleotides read TGTGCCAGCAGAAACCTACAGGAAACCCCCTACGAGCAGTACTTC. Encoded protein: CASRNLQETPYEQYF.

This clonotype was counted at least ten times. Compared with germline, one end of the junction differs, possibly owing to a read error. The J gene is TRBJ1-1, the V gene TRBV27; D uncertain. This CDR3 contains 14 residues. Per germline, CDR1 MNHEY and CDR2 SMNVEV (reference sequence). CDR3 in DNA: TGCGCCAGCAGCTTAAGAAGCATGAACACTGAAGCTTTCTTT. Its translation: CASSLRSMNTEAFF.

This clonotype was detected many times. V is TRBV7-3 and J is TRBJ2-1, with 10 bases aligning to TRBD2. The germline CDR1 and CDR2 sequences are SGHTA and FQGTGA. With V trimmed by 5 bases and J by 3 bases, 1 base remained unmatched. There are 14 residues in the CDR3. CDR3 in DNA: TGTGCCAGCAGCCGACTAGCGGGCTACAATGAGCAGTTCTTC. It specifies CASSRLAGYNEQFF.

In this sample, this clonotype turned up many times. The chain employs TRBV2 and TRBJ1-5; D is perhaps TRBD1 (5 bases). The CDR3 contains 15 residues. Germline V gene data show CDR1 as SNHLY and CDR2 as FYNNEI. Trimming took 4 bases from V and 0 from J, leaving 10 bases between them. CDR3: CASSVGEYSNQPQHF. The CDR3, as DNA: TGTGCCAGCAGTGTGGGGGAGTATAGCAATCAGCCCCAGCATTTT.

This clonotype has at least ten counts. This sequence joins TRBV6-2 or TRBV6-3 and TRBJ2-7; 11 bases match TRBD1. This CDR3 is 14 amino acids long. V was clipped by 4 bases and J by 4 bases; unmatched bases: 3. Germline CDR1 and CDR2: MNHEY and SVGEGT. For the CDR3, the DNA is TGTGCCAGCAGTTGGACAGGGGGCGGATACGAGCAGTACTTC. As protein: CASSWTGGGYEQYF.

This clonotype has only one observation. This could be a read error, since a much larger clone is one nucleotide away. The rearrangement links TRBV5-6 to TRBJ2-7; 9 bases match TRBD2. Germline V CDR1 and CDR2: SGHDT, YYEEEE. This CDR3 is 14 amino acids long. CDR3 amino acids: CVSSSGTSNYEQYF. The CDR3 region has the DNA TGTGTCAGCAGCTCCGGGACTAGCAACTACGAGCAGTACTTC.

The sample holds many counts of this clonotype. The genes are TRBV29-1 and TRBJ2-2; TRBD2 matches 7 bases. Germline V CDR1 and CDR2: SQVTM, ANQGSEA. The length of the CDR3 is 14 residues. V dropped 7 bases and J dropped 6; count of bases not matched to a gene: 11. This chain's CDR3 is CSAGGSLTAGELFF. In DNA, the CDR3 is TGCAGCGCCGGGGGGAGTTTAACAGCCGGGGAGCTGTTTTTT.

CDR3 DNA: TGTGCCAGTAGTATCGCGGCCTCTGGGGCCAACGTCCTGACTTTC. This sequence encodes CASSIAASGANVLTF. This chain connects TRBV19 to TRBJ2-6; D not certain. This CDR3 is 15 amino acids long. Trimming cost V 3 bases and J 0 bases, with 6 bases left between them. Per germline, CDR1 LNHDA and CDR2 SQIVND (reference sequence).

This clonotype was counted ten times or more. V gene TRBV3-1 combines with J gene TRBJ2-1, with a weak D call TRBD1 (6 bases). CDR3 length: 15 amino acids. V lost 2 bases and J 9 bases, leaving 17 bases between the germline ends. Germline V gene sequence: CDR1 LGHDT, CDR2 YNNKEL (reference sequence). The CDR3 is CASSQSLLQGGEQFF. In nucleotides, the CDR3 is TGTGCCAGCAGCCAAAGCTTACTACAGGGCGGTGAGCAGTTCTTC.